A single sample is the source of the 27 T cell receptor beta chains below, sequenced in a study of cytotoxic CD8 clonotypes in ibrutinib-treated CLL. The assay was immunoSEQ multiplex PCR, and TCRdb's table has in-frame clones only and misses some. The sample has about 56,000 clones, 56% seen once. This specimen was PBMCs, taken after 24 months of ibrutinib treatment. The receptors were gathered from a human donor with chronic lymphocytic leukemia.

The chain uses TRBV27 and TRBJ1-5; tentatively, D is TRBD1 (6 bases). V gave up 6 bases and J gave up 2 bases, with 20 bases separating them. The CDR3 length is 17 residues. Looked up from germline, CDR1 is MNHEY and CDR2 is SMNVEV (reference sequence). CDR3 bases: TGTGCCAGCAGAAGTACAGGGACCGTTTTGGGCAATCAGCCCCAGCATTTT. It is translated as CASRSTGTVLGNQPQHF.

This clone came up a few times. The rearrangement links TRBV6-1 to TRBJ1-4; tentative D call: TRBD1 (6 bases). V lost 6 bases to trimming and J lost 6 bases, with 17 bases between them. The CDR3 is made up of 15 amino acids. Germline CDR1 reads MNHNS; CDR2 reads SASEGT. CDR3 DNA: TGTGCCAGCAGACATACACAGGGATGGGATGAAAAACTGTTTTTT. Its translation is CASRHTQGWDEKLFF.

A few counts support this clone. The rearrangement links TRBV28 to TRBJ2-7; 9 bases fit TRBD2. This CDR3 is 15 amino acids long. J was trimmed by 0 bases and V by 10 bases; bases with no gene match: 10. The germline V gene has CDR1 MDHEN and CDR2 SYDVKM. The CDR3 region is CAILESSGASYEQYF. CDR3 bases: TGTGCCATCCTGGAATCTAGCGGGGCCTCCTACGAGCAGTACTTC.

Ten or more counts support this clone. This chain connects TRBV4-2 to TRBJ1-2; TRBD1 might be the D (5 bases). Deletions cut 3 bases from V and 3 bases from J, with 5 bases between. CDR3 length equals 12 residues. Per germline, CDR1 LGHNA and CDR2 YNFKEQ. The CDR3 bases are TGTGCCAGCAGCCAGGGGGACTATGGCTACACCTTC. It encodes CASSQGDYGYTF.

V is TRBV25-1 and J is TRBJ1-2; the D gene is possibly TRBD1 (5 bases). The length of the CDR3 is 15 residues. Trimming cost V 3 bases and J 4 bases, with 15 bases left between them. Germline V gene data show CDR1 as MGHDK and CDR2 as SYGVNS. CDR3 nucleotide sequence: TGTGCCAGCAGTGAGGGACTCGACAGTCCCTATGGCTACACCTTC. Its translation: CASSEGLDSPYGYTF.

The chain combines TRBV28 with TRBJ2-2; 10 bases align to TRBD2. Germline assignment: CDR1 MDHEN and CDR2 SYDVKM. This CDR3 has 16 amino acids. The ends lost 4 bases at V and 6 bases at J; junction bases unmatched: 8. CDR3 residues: CASSSSGRGGAGELFF. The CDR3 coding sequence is TGTGCCAGCAGTTCGAGCGGGAGGGGTGGTGCCGGGGAGCTGTTTTTT.

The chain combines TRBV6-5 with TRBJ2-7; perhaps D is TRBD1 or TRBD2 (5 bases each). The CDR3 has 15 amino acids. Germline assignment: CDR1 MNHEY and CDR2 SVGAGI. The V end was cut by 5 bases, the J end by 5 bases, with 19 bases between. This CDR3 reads CASSNRDPNGDEQYF. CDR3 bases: TGTGCCAGCAGTAACCGGGACCCCAACGGGGACGAGCAGTACTTC.

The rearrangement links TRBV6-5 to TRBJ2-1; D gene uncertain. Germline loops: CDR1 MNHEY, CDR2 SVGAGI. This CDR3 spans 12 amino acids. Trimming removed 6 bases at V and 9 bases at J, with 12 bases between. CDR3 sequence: CASSLILGEQFF. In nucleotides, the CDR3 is TGTGCCAGCAGCCTTATTTTGGGTGAGCAGTTCTTC.

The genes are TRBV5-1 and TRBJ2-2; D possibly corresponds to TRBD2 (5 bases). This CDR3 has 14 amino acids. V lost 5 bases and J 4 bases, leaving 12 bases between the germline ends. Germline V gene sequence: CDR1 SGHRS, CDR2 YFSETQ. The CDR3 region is CASSNGGVTGELFF. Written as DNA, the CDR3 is TGCGCCAGCAGTAACGGAGGAGTCACCGGGGAGCTGTTTTTT.

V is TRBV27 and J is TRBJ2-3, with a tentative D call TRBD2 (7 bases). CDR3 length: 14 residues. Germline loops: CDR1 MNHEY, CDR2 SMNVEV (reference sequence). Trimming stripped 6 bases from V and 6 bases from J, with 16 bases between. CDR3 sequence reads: CASSPWGGRDTQYF. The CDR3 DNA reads TGTGCCAGCAGCCCCTGGGGGGGGCGCGATACGCAGTATTTT.

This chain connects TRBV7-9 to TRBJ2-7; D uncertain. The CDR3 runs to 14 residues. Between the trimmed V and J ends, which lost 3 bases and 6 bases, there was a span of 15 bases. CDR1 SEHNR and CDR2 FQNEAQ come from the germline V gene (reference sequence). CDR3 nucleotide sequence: TGTGCCAGCAGCTTCAGTAACCCAGGAGTCGAGCAGTACTTC. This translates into CASSFSNPGVEQYF.

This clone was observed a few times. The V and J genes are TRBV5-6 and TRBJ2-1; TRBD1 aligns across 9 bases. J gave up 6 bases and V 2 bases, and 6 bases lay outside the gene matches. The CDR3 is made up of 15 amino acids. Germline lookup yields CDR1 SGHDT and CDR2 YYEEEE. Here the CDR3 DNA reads TGTGCCAGCAGCTTTAGGACAGGGGTGGGCAATGAGCAGTTCTTC. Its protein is CASSFRTGVGNEQFF.

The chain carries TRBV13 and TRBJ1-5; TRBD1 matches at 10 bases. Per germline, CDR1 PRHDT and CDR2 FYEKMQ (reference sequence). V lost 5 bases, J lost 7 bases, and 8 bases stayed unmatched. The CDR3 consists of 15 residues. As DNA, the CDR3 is TGTGCCAGCAGCCTAACCGGGACAGGGGAACAGCCCCAGCATTTT. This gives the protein CASSLTGTGEQPQHF.

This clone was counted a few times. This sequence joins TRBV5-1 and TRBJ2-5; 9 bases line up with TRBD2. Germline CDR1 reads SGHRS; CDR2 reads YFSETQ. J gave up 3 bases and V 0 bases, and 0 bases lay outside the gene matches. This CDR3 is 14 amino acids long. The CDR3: CASSLVAGEETQYF. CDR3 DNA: TGCGCCAGCAGCTTGGTAGCGGGAGAAGAGACCCAGTACTTC. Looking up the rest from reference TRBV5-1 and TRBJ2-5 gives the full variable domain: KAGVTQTPRYLIKTRGQQVTLSCSPISGHRSVSWYQQTPGQGLQFLFEYFSETQRNKGNFPGRFSGRQFSNSRSEMNVSTLELGDSALYLCASSLVAGEETQYFGPGTRLLVL.

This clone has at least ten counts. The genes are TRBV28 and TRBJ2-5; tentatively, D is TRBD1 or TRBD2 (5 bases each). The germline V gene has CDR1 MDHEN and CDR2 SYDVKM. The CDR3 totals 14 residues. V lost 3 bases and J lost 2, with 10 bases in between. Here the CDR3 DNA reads TGTGCCAGCAGTTTGGGACGGGAACAAGAGACCCAGTACTTC. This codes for CASSLGREQETQYF.

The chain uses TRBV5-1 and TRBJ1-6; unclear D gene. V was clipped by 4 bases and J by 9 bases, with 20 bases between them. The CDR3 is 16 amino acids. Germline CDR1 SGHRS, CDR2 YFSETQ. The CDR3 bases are TGCGCCAGCAGCCTTTATCCCCCAAGAGAAGTTTCACCCCTCCACTTT. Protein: CASSLYPPREVSPLHF.

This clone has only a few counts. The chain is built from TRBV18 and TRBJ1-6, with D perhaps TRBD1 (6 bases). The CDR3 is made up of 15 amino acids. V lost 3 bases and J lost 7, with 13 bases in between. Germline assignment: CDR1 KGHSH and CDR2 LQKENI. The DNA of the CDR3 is TGTGCCAGCTCACCTTCCCGACAGGCAAATTCACCCCTCCACTTT. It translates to CASSPSRQANSPLHF.

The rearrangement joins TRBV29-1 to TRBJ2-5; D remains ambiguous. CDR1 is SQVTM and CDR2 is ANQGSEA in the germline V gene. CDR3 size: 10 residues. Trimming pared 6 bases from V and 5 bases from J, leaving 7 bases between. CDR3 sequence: CSVWNETQYF. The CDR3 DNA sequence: TGCAGCGTATGGAACGAGACCCAGTACTTC.

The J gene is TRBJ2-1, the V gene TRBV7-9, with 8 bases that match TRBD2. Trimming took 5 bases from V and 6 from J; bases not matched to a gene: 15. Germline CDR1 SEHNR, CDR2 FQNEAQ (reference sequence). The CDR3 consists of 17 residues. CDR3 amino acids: CASSQGSPGLGANEQFF. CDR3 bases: TGTGCCAGCAGCCAAGGGTCGCCGGGACTAGGCGCCAATGAGCAGTTCTTC.

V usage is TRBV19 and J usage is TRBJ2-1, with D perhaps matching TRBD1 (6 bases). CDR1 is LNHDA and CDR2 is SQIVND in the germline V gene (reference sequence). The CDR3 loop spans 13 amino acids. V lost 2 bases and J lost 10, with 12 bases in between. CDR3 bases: TGTGCCAGTAGTATATACAGGGCGGGCGAGCAGTTCTTC. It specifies CASSIYRAGEQFF. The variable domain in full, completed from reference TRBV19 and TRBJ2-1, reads DGGITQSPKYLFRKEGQNVTLSCEQNLNHDAMYWYRQDPGQGLRLIYYSQIVNDFQKGDIAEGYSVSREKKESFPLTVTSAQKNPTAFYLCASSIYRAGEQFFGPGTRLTVL.

The CDR3: CASSVGNGEQYF. CDR3 nucleotides: TGTGCCAGCAGCGTAGGAAACGGGGAGCAGTACTTC. The chain recombines TRBV5-5 with TRBJ2-7; the D is unclear. The CDR3 spans 12 residues. The germline CDR1 and CDR2 sequences are SGHKS and YYEKEE (reference sequence). V was shortened by 4 bases and J by 7 bases, with 12 bases between the two germline ends.

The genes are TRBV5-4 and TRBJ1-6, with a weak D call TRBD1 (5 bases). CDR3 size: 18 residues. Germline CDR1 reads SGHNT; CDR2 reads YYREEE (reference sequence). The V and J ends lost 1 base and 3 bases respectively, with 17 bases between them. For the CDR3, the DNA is TGTGCCAGCAGCTTGCTCCAGGGTTCCCTGGGCTATAATTCACCCCTCCACTTT. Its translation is CASSLLQGSLGYNSPLHF.

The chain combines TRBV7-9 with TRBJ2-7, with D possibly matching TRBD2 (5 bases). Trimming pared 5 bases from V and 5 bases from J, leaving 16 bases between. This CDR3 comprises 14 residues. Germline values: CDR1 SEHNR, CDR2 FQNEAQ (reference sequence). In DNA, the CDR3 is TGTGCCAGCAGCCTCGAGACGGGAATAGACGAGCAGTACGTC. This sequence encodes CASSLETGIDEQYV.

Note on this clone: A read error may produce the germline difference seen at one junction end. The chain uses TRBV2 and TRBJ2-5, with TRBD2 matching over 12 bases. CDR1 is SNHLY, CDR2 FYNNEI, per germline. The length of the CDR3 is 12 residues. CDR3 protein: CASTSGGAALNF. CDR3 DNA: TGTGCCAGCACTAGCGGGGGGGCCGCTTTGAACTTC.

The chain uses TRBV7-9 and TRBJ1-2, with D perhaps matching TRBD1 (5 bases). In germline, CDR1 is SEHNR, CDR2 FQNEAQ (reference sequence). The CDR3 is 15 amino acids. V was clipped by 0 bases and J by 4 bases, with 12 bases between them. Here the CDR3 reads CASSLALGGSYGYTF. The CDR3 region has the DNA TGTGCCAGCAGCTTAGCGCTCGGGGGTAGCTATGGCTACACCTTC.

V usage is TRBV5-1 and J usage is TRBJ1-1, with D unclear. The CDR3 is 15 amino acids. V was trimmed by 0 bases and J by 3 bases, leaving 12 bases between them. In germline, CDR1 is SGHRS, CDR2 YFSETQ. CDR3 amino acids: CASSLDGPGHTEAFF. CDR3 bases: TGCGCCAGCAGCTTGGACGGGCCCGGTCACACTGAAGCTTTCTTT.

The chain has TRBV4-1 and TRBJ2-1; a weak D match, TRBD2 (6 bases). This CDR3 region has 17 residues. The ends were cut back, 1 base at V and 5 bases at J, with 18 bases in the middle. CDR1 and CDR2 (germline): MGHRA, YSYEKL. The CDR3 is CASSQVGGRTRHNEQFF. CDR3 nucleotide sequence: TGCGCCAGCAGCCAAGTGGGGGGTAGAACTCGGCACAATGAGCAGTTCTTC.